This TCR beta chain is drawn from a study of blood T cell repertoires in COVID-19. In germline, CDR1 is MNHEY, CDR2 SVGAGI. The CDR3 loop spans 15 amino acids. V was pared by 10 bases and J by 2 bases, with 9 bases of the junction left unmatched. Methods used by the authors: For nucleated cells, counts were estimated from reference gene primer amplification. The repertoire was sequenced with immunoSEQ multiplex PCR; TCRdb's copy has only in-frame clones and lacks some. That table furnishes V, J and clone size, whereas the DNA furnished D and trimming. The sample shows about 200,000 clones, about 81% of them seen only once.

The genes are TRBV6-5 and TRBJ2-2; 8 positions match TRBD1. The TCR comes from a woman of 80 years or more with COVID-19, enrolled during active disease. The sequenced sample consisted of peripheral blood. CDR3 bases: TGTGCCATTCGGAGGGACAGGACCAACACCGGGGAGCTGTTTTTT. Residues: CAIRRDRTNTGELFF.